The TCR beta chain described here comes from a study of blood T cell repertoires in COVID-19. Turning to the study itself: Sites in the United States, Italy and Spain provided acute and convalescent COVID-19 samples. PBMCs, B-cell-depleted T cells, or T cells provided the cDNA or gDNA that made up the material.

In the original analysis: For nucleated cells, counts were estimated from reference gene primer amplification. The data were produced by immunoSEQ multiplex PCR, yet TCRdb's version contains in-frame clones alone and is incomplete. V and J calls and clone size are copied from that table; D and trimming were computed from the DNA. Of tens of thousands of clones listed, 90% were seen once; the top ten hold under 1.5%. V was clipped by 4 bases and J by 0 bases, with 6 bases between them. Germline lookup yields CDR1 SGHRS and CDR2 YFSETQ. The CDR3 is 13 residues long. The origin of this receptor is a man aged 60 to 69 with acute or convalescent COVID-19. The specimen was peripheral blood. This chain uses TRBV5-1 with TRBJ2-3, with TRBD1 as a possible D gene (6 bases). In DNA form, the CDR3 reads TGCGCCAGCAGCCAGGGGAGCACAGATACGCAGTATTTT. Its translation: CASSQGSTDTQYF.